These 18 T cell receptor beta chains were all obtained from the same sample, sequenced in a study of T cell responses to AZD1222 COVID-19 vaccine. Here immunoSEQ multiplex PCR was the method, and the copy in TCRdb shows in-frame clones only, minus some. This sample has about 70,000 clones, with around nine tenths found just once. The material was peripheral blood, obtained 28 days after the second AZD1222 dose. All receptors come from an adult who received the AZD1222 COVID-19 vaccine.

The count of this clone is one. This rearrangement joins TRBV24-1 to TRBJ2-5; 11 bases agree with TRBD1. Looked up from germline, CDR1 is KGHDR and CDR2 is SFDVKD. V trimming: 0 bases; J trimming: 4 bases; junction bases outside the gene matches: 6. The CDR3 is 17 amino acids. CDR3 coding DNA: TGTGCCACCAGTGATTTGACCCCGGACAGGGGGCGAGAGACCCAGTACTTC. Translated: CATSDLTPDRGRETQYF.

The V and J genes are TRBV7-2 and TRBJ1-5, with D tentatively TRBD1 (5 bases). Germline assignment: CDR1 SGHTA and CDR2 FQGNSA. Trimming stripped 5 bases from V and 4 bases from J, with 15 bases between. The CDR3 is made up of 15 amino acids. DNA of the CDR3: TGTGCCAGCAGCCTATCAGGGTTGAGGAATCAGCCCCAGCATTTT. It codes for CASSLSGLRNQPQHF.

The V call is TRBV30, the J call TRBJ2-4; possible D gene TRBD2, 6 bases. Per germline, CDR1 GTSNPN and CDR2 SVGIG (reference sequence). The CDR3 contains 13 residues. The V and J ends lost 7 bases and 1 base respectively, with 11 bases between them. The CDR3 region has the DNA TGTGCCTTGAGGGGACTGGCCAAAAACATTCAGTACTTC. It encodes CALRGLAKNIQYF. Full variable domain (remainder filled in from reference TRBV30 and TRBJ2-4): SQTIHQWPATLVQPVGSPLSLECTVEGTSNPNLYWYRQAAGRGLQLLFYSVGIGQISSEVPQNLSASRPQDRQFILSSKKLLLSDSGFYLCALRGLAKNIQYFGAGTRLSVL.

The genes are TRBV5-5 and TRBJ1-3; D is ambiguous. The V gene lost 4 bases and the J gene lost 7 bases, with 9 bases spanning the gap. The CDR3 consists of 12 residues. Germline V CDR1 and CDR2: SGHKS, YYEKEE (reference sequence). In nucleotides, the CDR3 is TGTGCCAGCAGCGTCGGAGTTAACACCATATATTTT. Protein: CASSVGVNTIYF.

The chain employs TRBV2 and TRBJ1-4; D remains unclear. Trimming pared 3 bases from V and 8 bases from J, leaving 10 bases between. CDR3 length: 13 amino acids. CDR1 and CDR2 (germline): SNHLY, FYNNEI. In DNA form, the CDR3 reads TGTGCCAGCAGTGAGGGAGAAGGAGAAAAACTGTTTTTT. It specifies CASSEGEGEKLFF.

DNA for the CDR3: TGTGCCAGCAGCCTAAAAAGGGGAGGGGACACTGAAGCTTTCTTT. It translates to CASSLKRGGDTEAFF. This rearrangement joins TRBV6-5 to TRBJ1-1; possibly TRBD1 for D (5 bases). In germline, CDR1 is MNHEY, CDR2 SVGAGI. The CDR3 contains 15 residues. With 6 bases removed from V and 3 bases from J, the gap between germline ends came to 17 bases.

This sequence joins TRBV9 and TRBJ2-2; 8 bases map to TRBD1. With 0 bases clipped from V and 7 bases from J, the junction kept 5 bases outside the gene matches. Germline CDR1 reads SGDLS; CDR2 reads YYNGEE. The CDR3 extends over 15 amino acids. This CDR3 reads CASSVGGTGDGELFF. CDR3 sequence (DNA): TGTGCCAGCAGCGTAGGCGGGACAGGTGACGGGGAGCTGTTTTTT. The variable domain in full, with the rest retrieved from reference TRBV9 and TRBJ2-2, is DSGVTQTPKHLITATGQRVTLRCSPRSGDLSVYWYQQSLDQGLQFLIQYYNGEERAKGNILERFSAQQFPDLHSELNLSSLELGDSALYFCASSVGGTGDGELFFGEGSRLTVL.

This chain connects TRBV24-1 to TRBJ2-3; 8 bases line up with TRBD2. CDR3 size: 15 residues. Per germline, CDR1 KGHDR and CDR2 SFDVKD. V lost 6 bases to trimming and J lost 5 bases; unmatched junction nucleotides: 9. The CDR3 loop reads CATSSAPGGEDTQYF. The CDR3 DNA sequence: TGTGCCACCAGTTCCGCGCCCGGGGGGGAAGATACGCAGTATTTT.

CDR3 sequence: CASSPRQVPSGNTIYF. CDR3 in DNA: TGTGCCAGCTCACCACGACAAGTCCCCTCTGGAAACACCATATATTTT. V gene TRBV18 combines with J gene TRBJ1-3; D unresolved. The germline CDR1 and CDR2 sequences are KGHSH and LQKENI. Trimming took off 1 base at V and 0 bases at J, with 10 bases between the two ends. CDR3 length: 16 amino acids.

V is TRBV7-6 and J is TRBJ1-4, with 8 bases identical to TRBD1. This CDR3 has 14 amino acids. V trimming: 5 bases; J trimming: 7 bases; junction bases outside the gene matches: 6. Germline lookup yields CDR1 SGHVS and CDR2 FNYEAQ. CDR3 residues: CASSPQGAGEKLFF. As DNA, the CDR3 is TGTGCCAGCAGCCCCCAGGGGGCAGGTGAAAAACTGTTTTTT. The entire variable domain, with the rest obtained from reference TRBV7-6 and TRBJ1-4, is as follows: GAGVSQSPRYKVTKRGQDVALRCDPISGHVSLYWYRQALGQGPEFLTYFNYEAQQDKSGLPNDRFSAERPEGSISTLTIQRTEQRDSAMYRCASSPQGAGEKLFFGSGTQLSVL.

This rearrangement joins TRBV2 to TRBJ1-6; no clear D. V shed 4 bases and J shed 7 bases, with 14 bases lying between them. Germline CDR1 is SNHLY and CDR2 is FYNNEI. The CDR3 runs 15 residues. The chain's CDR3 is CASSGMGILNSPLHF. CDR3 sequence (DNA): TGTGCCAGCAGTGGTATGGGGATTCTAAATTCACCCCTCCACTTT. The full variable domain, with the rest looked up from reference TRBV2 and TRBJ1-6, is EPEVTQTPSHQVTQMGQEVILRCVPISNHLYFYWYRQILGQKVEFLVSFYNNEISEKSEIFDDQFSVERPDGSNFTLKIRSTKLEDSAMYFCASSGMGILNSPLHFGNGTRLTVT.

The genes are TRBV5-1 and TRBJ1-1, with 9 bases lining up with TRBD1. The germline V gene has CDR1 SGHRS and CDR2 YFSETQ. The CDR3 is 15 amino acids. The ends lost 2 bases at V and 1 base at J; junction bases unmatched: 3. The CDR3 is CASSLPGQGNTEAFF. Written as DNA, the CDR3 is TGCGCCAGCAGCTTACCGGGACAGGGGAACACTGAAGCTTTCTTT. Together with reference TRBV5-1 and TRBJ1-1, the CDR3 gives the full variable domain: KAGVTQTPRYLIKTRGQQVTLSCSPISGHRSVSWYQQTPGQGLQFLFEYFSETQRNKGNFPGRFSGRQFSNSRSEMNVSTLELGDSALYLCASSLPGQGNTEAFFGQGTRLTVV.

This chain joins TRBV9 and TRBJ1-6; weak D call: TRBD1 (5 bases). Germline V lookup: CDR1 SGDLS, CDR2 YYNGEE. The CDR3 is made up of 15 amino acids. Deletions cut 5 bases from V and 7 bases from J, with 16 bases between. CDR3 amino acids: CASSPIPGRNSPLHF. The CDR3 DNA follows: TGTGCCAGCAGTCCTATTCCGGGACGGAATTCACCCCTCCACTTT.

The chain couples TRBV2 to TRBJ1-1; TRBD1 might be the D (6 bases). V was trimmed by 3 bases and J by 5 bases, leaving 16 bases between them. The germline V gene encodes CDR1 SNHLY and CDR2 FYNNEI. CDR3 size: 15 residues. CDR3 residues: CASSDNGQHGTEAFF. The CDR3 DNA follows: TGTGCCAGCAGTGACAACGGACAGCATGGGACTGAAGCTTTCTTT.

The chain uses TRBV2 and TRBJ1-5; no definite D call. Trimming removed 7 bases at V and 0 bases at J, with 7 bases between. CDR3 length equals 13 residues. Germline-derived CDR1 and CDR2 are SNHLY and FYNNEI. CDR3 nucleotides: TGTGCCAGCAATACTTATAGCAATCAGCCCCAGCATTTT. Its protein product is CASNTYSNQPQHF.

The CDR3, as DNA: TGTGCCAGCAGTTCGGGACAGTCCTACGAGCAGTACTTC. This encodes CASSSGQSYEQYF. This chain links TRBV28 with TRBJ2-7, with 7 bases matching TRBD1. The CDR3 totals 13 residues. CDR1 MDHEN and CDR2 SYDVKM come from the germline V gene. The V and J ends lost 4 bases and 1 base, in that order; junction bases with no gene match: 1.

This clone was seen just once. V usage is TRBV7-3 and J usage is TRBJ2-3; D gene ambiguous. The CDR3 contains 13 residues. V shed 5 bases and J shed 6 bases, with 12 bases lying between them. Germline values: CDR1 SGHTA, CDR2 FQGTGA. In DNA form, the CDR3 reads TGTGCCAGCAGCATTAACCCGGCGGATACGCAGTATTTT. As protein: CASSINPADTQYF.

The V call is TRBV3-1 (or the pseudogene TRBV3-2), the J call TRBJ1-4; a weak D match, TRBD1 (6 bases). Trimming cost V 4 bases and J 4 bases, with 22 bases left between them. This CDR3 region has 18 residues. Germline CDR1 and CDR2: LGHDT and YNNKEL (reference sequence). The CDR3 DNA follows: TGTGCCAGCAGCCGGGCCCGTGTGGGGGGCGTATTTAATGAAAAACTGTTTTTT. Translation gives CASSRARVGGVFNEKLFF.